This passage covers 26 T cell receptor beta chains from one sample sequenced in a study of blood T cell repertoires in COVID-19. Produced via immunoSEQ multiplex PCR; TCRdb's table is partial and in-frame only. The table includes approximately 180,000 clones, roughly 84% detected once. The sequencing sample was made of peripheral blood. The origin of the receptors is a person aged 65-85 years with COVID-19, enrolled during active disease.

The chain links TRBV10-3 to TRBJ1-2; 8 bases map to TRBD1. J was trimmed by 6 bases and V by 6 bases; bases with no gene match: 6. Germline-derived CDR1 and CDR2 are ENHRY and SYGVKD. CDR3 length equals 13 residues. The CDR3: CAIRTGAGNGYTF. In DNA, the CDR3 is TGTGCCATCAGGACAGGGGCCGGAAATGGCTACACCTTC.

This clone was recorded a few times. The rearrangement links TRBV19 to TRBJ2-5; the match to TRBD2 covers 7 bases. Germline CDR1 reads LNHDA; CDR2 reads SQIVND (reference sequence). Losses at the gene ends were 6 bases for V and 4 bases for J; bases not matched to a gene: 14. This CDR3 is 16 amino acids long. CDR3 sequence: CASRPGPPGGRETQYF. The CDR3, as DNA: TGTGCCAGTAGGCCCGGACCTCCGGGAGGCCGAGAGACCCAGTACTTC.

This clone was picked up a small number of times. The chain is built from TRBV12-3 or TRBV12-4 and TRBJ2-1, with no clear D. The CDR3 spans 12 residues. V was shortened by 1 base and J by 8 bases, with 6 bases between the two germline ends. DNA of the CDR3: TGTGCCAGCAGTTTAGTAGTAGATGAGCAGTTCTTC. Its translation: CASSLVVDEQFF.

The genes are TRBV5-6 and TRBJ1-6; 9 bases line up with TRBD1. The germline V gene has CDR1 SGHDT and CDR2 YYEEEE. The V and J ends lost 6 bases and 10 bases, in that order; junction bases with no gene match: 5. CDR3 size: 13 residues. As DNA, the CDR3 is TGTGCCAGCACGGGACAGGGACGGTCACCCCTCCACTTT. Protein: CASTGQGRSPLHF. The variable domain in full, with the rest retrieved from reference TRBV5-6 and TRBJ1-6, is DAGVTQSPTHLIKTRGQQVTLRCSPKSGHDTVSWYQQALGQGPQFIFQYYEEEERQRGNFPDRFSGHQFPNYSSELNVNALLLGDSALYLCASTGQGRSPLHFGNGTRLTVT.

The V gene is TRBV6-2 or TRBV6-3, the J gene TRBJ1-2; 8 bases line up with TRBD1. Per the germline V gene, CDR1 is MNHEY and CDR2 is SVGEGT. The CDR3 runs to 16 residues. Losses at the gene ends were 5 bases for V and 2 bases for J; bases not matched to a gene: 10. CDR3 nucleotide sequence: TGTGCCAGCAGTGACAGGACAGGGAGGTACAACTATGGCTACACCTTC. Protein sequence: CASSDRTGRYNYGYTF.

The chain is built from TRBV5-1 and TRBJ1-4; tentative D call: TRBD1 (5 bases). The CDR3 is made up of 17 amino acids. Trimming took off 4 bases at V and 8 bases at J, with 24 bases between the two ends. CDR1 is SGHRS, CDR2 YFSETQ, per germline. The CDR3 coding sequence is TGCGCCAGCAGCCGGACTTTGGAGGGCGCCGGGGGGGAAAAACTGTTTTTT. This translates into CASSRTLEGAGGEKLFF.

This chain links TRBV7-2 with TRBJ2-5, with D possibly being TRBD2 (6 bases). Trimming took 1 base from V and 5 from J, leaving 11 bases between them. CDR1 is SGHTA, CDR2 FQGNSA, per germline. This CDR3 has 14 amino acids. The CDR3 DNA sequence: TGTGCCAGCAGCTTAGAGGCAGGGAGGGAGACCCAGTACTTC. Amino acids: CASSLEAGRETQYF. Combining the CDR3 with reference TRBV7-2 and TRBJ2-5 gives the whole variable domain GAGVSQSPSNKVTEKGKDVELRCDPISGHTALYWYRQSLGQGLEFLIYFQGNSAPDKSGLPSDRFSAERTGGSVSTLTIQRTQQEDSAVYLCASSLEAGRETQYFGPGTRLLVL.

This clone was recorded only once. CDR3 loop: CASSESWRGYNEQFF. CDR3 nucleotide sequence: TGTGCCAGCAGTGAATCTTGGCGGGGCTACAATGAGCAGTTCTTC. The chain carries TRBV2 and TRBJ2-1; perhaps TRBD2 as D (6 bases). CDR1 and CDR2 (germline): SNHLY, FYNNEI. The CDR3 runs to 15 residues. V was cut by 2 bases and J by 3 bases, with 11 bases left in between.

The genes are TRBV7-9 and TRBJ1-4; the D gene is possibly TRBD1 (6 bases). This CDR3 has 13 amino acids. V was trimmed by 3 bases and J by 8 bases, leaving 10 bases between them. Germline lookup yields CDR1 SEHNR and CDR2 FQNEAQ (reference sequence). CDR3 amino acids: CASSFRGTEKLFF. The CDR3 nucleotides are TGTGCCAGCAGCTTTAGAGGGACAGAAAAACTGTTTTTT.

CDR3 loop: CASSLRQGTGSEQYF. The DNA of the CDR3 is TGCGCCAGCAGCTTAAGACAGGGGACTGGTAGCGAGCAGTACTTC. The rearrangement links TRBV5-1 to TRBJ2-7; TRBD1 matches at 8 bases. Trimming removed 2 bases from V and 6 bases from J; junction bases left unmatched: 10. Germline V gene data show CDR1 as SGHRS and CDR2 as YFSETQ. CDR3 length equals 15 residues. The full variable domain, rest sourced from reference TRBV5-1 and TRBJ2-7, is KAGVTQTPRYLIKTRGQQVTLSCSPISGHRSVSWYQQTPGQGLQFLFEYFSETQRNKGNFPGRFSGRQFSNSRSEMNVSTLELGDSALYLCASSLRQGTGSEQYFGPGTRLTVT.

The rearrangement joins TRBV19 to TRBJ2-3, with 7 bases lining up with TRBD1. J was trimmed by 6 bases and V by 5 bases; bases with no gene match: 11. The CDR3 is 15 residues long. The germline V gene encodes CDR1 LNHDA and CDR2 SQIVND (reference sequence). In DNA, the CDR3 is TGTGCCAGTAGTTCCACAGGGGTTCCGTTGGATACGCAGTATTTT. Translation: CASSSTGVPLDTQYF.

The J gene is TRBJ1-2, the V gene TRBV28; D perhaps matches TRBD1 (6 bases). Germline CDR1 reads MDHEN; CDR2 reads SYDVKM. Trimming pared 5 bases from V and 2 bases from J, leaving 12 bases between. The CDR3 has 14 amino acids. CDR3 bases: TGTGCCAGCAGTCGGGACACGGCGAACTATGGCTACACCTTC. Its translation is CASSRDTANYGYTF.

This sequence joins TRBV15 and TRBJ1-4; D gene unclear. V lost 2 bases to trimming and J lost 8 bases, with 15 bases between them. The V gene's germline CDR1 is LNHNV and CDR2 YYDKDF (reference sequence). The CDR3 is 15 residues long. Here the CDR3 DNA reads TGTGCCACCAGCAGATCTACGATCGTAAAGGAAAAACTGTTTTTT. Its protein product is CATSRSTIVKEKLFF.

The chain carries TRBV3-1 (or the pseudogene TRBV3-2) and TRBJ2-3; TRBD2 agrees at 12 bases. This CDR3 contains 18 residues. The ends lost 3 bases at V and 3 bases at J; junction bases unmatched: 10. Germline values: CDR1 LGHDT, CDR2 YNNKEL (reference sequence). The CDR3 region has the DNA TGTGCCAGCAGCCATGCAACACTAGCGGGGGGTTTTACAGATACGCAGTATTTT. Its protein is CASSHATLAGGFTDTQYF.

The V and J genes are TRBV13 and TRBJ1-2; possible D gene TRBD1, 6 bases. This CDR3 spans 16 amino acids. CDR1 PRHDT and CDR2 FYEKMQ come from the germline V gene (reference sequence). V gave up 3 bases and J gave up 5 bases, with 19 bases separating them. CDR3 region: CASSFHRTDEEYGYTF. CDR3 bases: TGTGCCAGCAGCTTCCATCGGACAGACGAGGAGTATGGCTACACCTTC.

The rearrangement links TRBV5-6 to TRBJ1-1, with 7 bases identical to TRBD1. Germline V gene sequence: CDR1 SGHDT, CDR2 YYEEEE. V lost 3 bases, J lost 8 bases, and 7 bases stayed unmatched. The CDR3 consists of 13 residues. The chain's CDR3 is CASSWGQLQEAFF. Written as DNA, the CDR3 is TGTGCCAGCAGCTGGGGACAGCTCCAAGAAGCTTTCTTT.

V usage is TRBV3-1 (or the pseudogene TRBV3-2) and J usage is TRBJ1-3, with 9 positions matching TRBD1. Trimming removed 3 bases from V and 2 bases from J; junction bases left unmatched: 2. Germline V lookup: CDR1 LGHDT, CDR2 YNNKEL (reference sequence). This CDR3 has 15 amino acids. CDR3 sequence: CASSQDRGPGNTIYF. As DNA, the CDR3 is TGTGCCAGCAGCCAGGACAGGGGTCCTGGAAACACCATATATTTT.

V usage is TRBV6-7 and J usage is TRBJ2-3, with 8 nucleotides matching TRBD2. TRBV6-7 is recorded as an ORF, its role being uncertain. The J segment lost 1 base and the V segment lost 2 bases, leaving 8 bases of the junction unmatched. CDR3 length: 17 residues. CDR3 in amino acids: CASSYIKRGHGTDTQYF. DNA of the CDR3: TGTGCCAGCAGTTACATTAAGCGGGGGCACGGCACAGATACGCAGTATTTT.

The chain is built from TRBV19 and TRBJ2-1; TRBD1 is a possible D gene (6 bases). The germline gives CDR1 LNHDA, CDR2 SQIVND (reference sequence). The CDR3 spans 13 residues. The ends were cut back, 7 bases at V and 6 bases at J, with 13 bases in the middle. The CDR3 DNA reads TGTGCCAGTATTTCGACAGGACGCAATGAGCAGTTCTTC. The encoded protein is CASISTGRNEQFF. Filled out from reference TRBV19 and TRBJ2-1, the complete variable domain reads DGGITQSPKYLFRKEGQNVTLSCEQNLNHDAMYWYRQDPGQGLRLIYYSQIVNDFQKGDIAEGYSVSREKKESFPLTVTSAQKNPTAFYLCASISTGRNEQFFGPGTRLTVL.

Here the CDR3 reads CASSWGGVINEQFF. The CDR3 DNA is TGTGCCAGCAGCTGGGGGGGCGTGATCAATGAGCAGTTCTTC. The rearrangement links TRBV7-2 to TRBJ2-1, with D tentatively TRBD2 (7 bases). Germline loops: CDR1 SGHTA, CDR2 FQGNSA. The CDR3 has 14 residues. V lost 4 bases and J 6 bases, leaving 13 bases between the germline ends.

V and J are TRBV24-1 and TRBJ2-1, with D possibly matching TRBD1 (7 bases). Germline V CDR1 and CDR2: KGHDR, SFDVKD. The V end lost 0 bases, the J end lost 8 bases, and 22 bases lay between the germline ends. The length of the CDR3 is 18 residues. Written as DNA, the CDR3 is TGTGCCACCAGTGATTTGGCAGTCAAGGAGGGGGCTTCCCATGAGCAGTTCTTC. This translates into CATSDLAVKEGASHEQFF.

The chain couples TRBV30 to TRBJ1-2, with 9 positions matching TRBD1. After removal of 4 bases from V and 8 bases from J, the junction contained 11 bases not matched to a gene. CDR3 length: 14 amino acids. Germline values: CDR1 GTSNPN, CDR2 SVGIG (reference sequence). Written as DNA, the CDR3 is TGTGCCTGGACGGGGCAACAGGGGGCGCTCGGCTACACCTTC. Translated, it gives CAWTGQQGALGYTF.

The chain combines TRBV7-6 with TRBJ1-3, with D tentatively TRBD1 (5 bases). This CDR3 region has 14 residues. Germline assignment: CDR1 SGHVS and CDR2 FNYEAQ. V was trimmed by 3 bases and J by 0 bases, leaving 6 bases between them. DNA for the CDR3: TGTGCCAGCAGCTTCAGGGACTCTGGAAACACCATATATTTT. It is translated as CASSFRDSGNTIYF.

The chain links TRBV20-1 to TRBJ1-1; no firm D call. Germline assignment: CDR1 DFQATT and CDR2 SNEGSKA (reference sequence). The V and J ends lost 3 bases and 1 base respectively, with 6 bases between them. The CDR3 runs 12 residues. CDR3: CSASRRNTEAFF. In nucleotides, the CDR3 is TGCAGTGCTAGTCGGAGGAACACTGAAGCTTTCTTT.

This chain uses TRBV18 with TRBJ1-2, with 9 bases identical to TRBD1. With V trimmed by 2 bases and J by 5 bases, 3 bases remained unmatched. This CDR3 region has 14 residues. CDR1 and CDR2 from the germline V gene are KGHSH and LQKENI. Written as DNA, the CDR3 is TGTGCCAGCTCACCAACGACAGGGGGGTATGGCTACACCTTC. Residues: CASSPTTGGYGYTF.

V usage is TRBV7-2 and J usage is TRBJ2-3; 14 positions agree with TRBD2. Germline-derived CDR1 and CDR2 are SGHTA and FQGNSA. J was trimmed by 7 bases and V by 5 bases; bases with no gene match: 5. The CDR3 has 15 residues. CDR3 loop: CASSQTSGGANTQYF. DNA of the CDR3: TGTGCCAGCAGCCAGACTAGCGGGGGGGCAAATACGCAGTATTTT. Drawing the rest from reference TRBV7-2 and TRBJ2-3, the complete variable domain is GAGVSQSPSNKVTEKGKDVELRCDPISGHTALYWYRQSLGQGLEFLIYFQGNSAPDKSGLPSDRFSAERTGGSVSTLTIQRTQQEDSAVYLCASSQTSGGANTQYFGPGTRLTVL.